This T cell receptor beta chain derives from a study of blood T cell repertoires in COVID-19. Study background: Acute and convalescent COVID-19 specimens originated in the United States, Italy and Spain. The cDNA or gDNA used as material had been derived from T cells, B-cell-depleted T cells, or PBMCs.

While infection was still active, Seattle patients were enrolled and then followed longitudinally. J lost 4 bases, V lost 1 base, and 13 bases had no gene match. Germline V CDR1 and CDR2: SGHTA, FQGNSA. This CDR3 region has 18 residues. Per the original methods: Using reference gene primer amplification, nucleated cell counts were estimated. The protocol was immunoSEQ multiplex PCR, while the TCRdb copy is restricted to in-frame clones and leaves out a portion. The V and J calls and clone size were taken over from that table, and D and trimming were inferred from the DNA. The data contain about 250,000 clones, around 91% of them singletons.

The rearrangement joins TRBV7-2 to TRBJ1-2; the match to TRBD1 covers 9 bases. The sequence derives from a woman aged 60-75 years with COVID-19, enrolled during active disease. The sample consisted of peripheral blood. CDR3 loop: CASSLVPLTGGQAYGYTF. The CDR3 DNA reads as TGTGCCAGCAGCTTAGTCCCCTTAACAGGGGGCCAAGCCTATGGCTACACCTTC.